A single sample gave rise to the 15 T cell receptor beta chains below, sequenced in a study of immune characterization of retroperitoneal liposarcoma. From the PCR reads, TCRdb called clonotypes with MiXCR, one entry per CDR3 protein. Here the sample spans 9,500 to 13,000 distinct CDR3 sequences, 25% to 30% being singletons. Input material: tumor tissue. The origin of the receptors is a female donor with retroperitoneal liposarcoma.

This clonotype was seen many times. The V call is TRBV6-1, the J call TRBJ1-2, with 7 bases fitting TRBD1. The CDR3 has 15 amino acids. Germline trimming cut 7 bases from V and 4 bases from J; bases unmatched to any gene: 12. The germline V gene encodes CDR1 MNHNS and CDR2 SASEGT. The CDR3 reads CASTLTAGGAYGYTF. In DNA form, the CDR3 reads TGTGCCAGCACCTTGACCGCAGGGGGGGCCTATGGCTACACCTTC.

The sample holds many counts of this clonotype. The genes are TRBV6-1 and TRBJ2-1; 9 bases fit TRBD1. CDR1 is MNHNS and CDR2 is SASEGT in the germline V gene. V was pared by 5 bases and J by 6 bases, with 8 bases of the junction left unmatched. This CDR3 comprises 15 residues. CDR3 DNA sequence: TGTGCCAGCAGTCAAAACAGGGGGCTAGTCAATGAGCAGTTCTTC. It specifies CASSQNRGLVNEQFF.

V is TRBV10-2 and J is TRBJ2-5; 13 bases map to TRBD2. CDR1 and CDR2 (germline): WSHSY, SAAADI. V dropped 6 bases and J dropped 11; count of bases not matched to a gene: 12. CDR3 length equals 15 residues. This chain's CDR3 is CASRAGLAGNNEQYF. The CDR3, as DNA: TGCGCCAGCAGGGCGGGACTAGCGGGGAACAATGAGCAGTACTTC.

This chain connects TRBV10-3 to TRBJ2-1, with D tentatively TRBD2 (7 bases). The DNA end favors TRBJ2-7, so the J call may be wrong. Germline CDR1 ENHRY, CDR2 SYGVKD. CDR3 length: 15 residues. CDR3 DNA: TGTGCCATCAGTGGGGACATGGGAGGGTCCTACGAGCAGTACTTC. This codes for CAISGDMGGSYEQYF.

The V gene is TRBV6-5, the J gene TRBJ2-3; D unresolved. Per germline, CDR1 MNHEY and CDR2 SVGAGI. This CDR3 spans 15 amino acids. V was pared by 0 bases and J by 2 bases, with 9 bases between. CDR3 nucleotide sequence: TGTGCCAGCAGTTACTCTCAGGTGTACACAGATACGCAGTATTTT. It codes for CASSYSQVYTDTQYF.

This rearrangement joins TRBV7-2 to TRBJ2-2; maybe TRBD2 (5 bases). Per germline, CDR1 SGHTA and CDR2 FQGNSA. The CDR3 is 15 amino acids. Trimming pared 5 bases from V and 1 base from J, leaving 11 bases between. CDR3 sequence reads: CASSPDAGNTGELFF. As DNA, the CDR3 is TGTGCCAGCAGCCCCGACGCGGGGAACACCGGGGAGCTGTTTTTT.

In this sample, this clonotype is medium-sized. V usage is TRBV12-3 or TRBV12-4 and J usage is TRBJ2-6, with 8 positions matching TRBD1. Losses at the gene ends were 7 bases for V and 2 bases for J; bases not matched to a gene: 4. The CDR3 is 15 residues long. CDR3 loop: CASTSTGAGANVLTF. CDR3 sequence (DNA): TGTGCCAGCACCTCGACAGGGGCTGGGGCCAACGTCCTGACTTTC.

This clonotype showed up just a few times. V is TRBV7-2 and J is TRBJ1-5; no clear D. Germline CDR1 SGHTA, CDR2 FQGNSA. V was pared by 6 bases and J by 3 bases, with 9 bases between. The CDR3 extends over 13 amino acids. The CDR3 loop reads CASSGVINQPQHF. The CDR3 coding sequence is TGTGCCAGCAGTGGGGTCATCAATCAGCCCCAGCATTTT.

The chain links TRBV19 to TRBJ2-1, with D possibly TRBD1 on 6 matching bases. The CDR3 has 14 residues. Trimming cost V 7 bases and J 1 base, with 11 bases left between them. Per germline, CDR1 LNHDA and CDR2 SQIVND (reference sequence). CDR3 DNA sequence: TGTGCCAGTAACCCGGGACAATCCTACAATGAGCAGTTCTTC. Its protein product is CASNPGQSYNEQFF.

This clonotype was seen more than once but under ten times. The gene calls are TRBV11-3 and TRBJ2-5, with 7 positions matching TRBD2. The CDR3 consists of 15 residues. After removal of 0 bases from V and 11 bases from J, the junction contained 12 bases not matched to a gene. From germline, CDR1 is SGHNT and CDR2 YENEEA. This CDR3 is CASSLDGLGDREQYF. The CDR3 DNA reads as TGTGCCAGCAGCTTAGATGGACTAGGGGATAGGGAGCAGTACTTC.

This clonotype was recorded a few times. The chain employs TRBV6-1 and TRBJ1-2; D is perhaps TRBD1 (5 bases). From germline, CDR1 is MNHNS and CDR2 SASEGT. The CDR3 loop spans 13 amino acids. V gave up 6 bases and J gave up 0 bases, with 8 bases separating them. CDR3 DNA sequence: TGTGCCAGCAGCCCGACAGCTAACTATGGCTACACCTTC. This translates into CASSPTANYGYTF.

This rearrangement joins TRBV6-8 to TRBJ2-4; TRBD1 aligns across 7 bases. From germline, CDR1 is MNHGY and CDR2 SAAAGT. The CDR3 totals 17 residues. V gave up 5 bases and J gave up 1 base; unmatched junction bases: 11. CDR3 in DNA: TGTGCCAGCAGTACAATTAGGGGGCTCGGGGCCAAAAACATTCAGTACTTC. This sequence encodes CASSTIRGLGAKNIQYF.

This clonotype was counted at least ten times. The V and J genes are TRBV7-2 and TRBJ2-5; 7 positions match TRBD2. V gave up 0 bases and J gave up 11 bases; unmatched junction bases: 6. The CDR3 has 13 residues. Germline loops: CDR1 SGHTA, CDR2 FQGNSA. In nucleotides, the CDR3 is TGTGCCAGCAGCTTAGCAGTCTGGCGGGAGCAGTACTTC. This encodes CASSLAVWREQYF.

The rearrangement uses TRBV6-5 and TRBJ2-5; weak D call: TRBD1 (6 bases). Near its end, the DNA agrees better with TRBJ2-7, so the J call may be wrong. The CDR3 runs to 14 residues. Germline lookup yields CDR1 MNHEY and CDR2 SVGAGI. For the CDR3, the DNA is TGTGCCAGCAGTTACCGGGACACCTACTACGAGCAGTACTTC. Translation: CASSYRDTYYEQYF.

The rearrangement uses TRBV6-5 and TRBJ2-1; 8 positions match TRBD1. This CDR3 has 14 amino acids. The germline V gene encodes CDR1 MNHEY and CDR2 SVGAGI. V gave up 0 bases and J gave up 7 bases; unmatched junction bases: 2. The CDR3 sequence is CASSYSQGANEQFF. DNA for the CDR3: TGTGCCAGCAGTTACTCCCAGGGGGCAAATGAGCAGTTCTTC.